This entry describes one TCR beta chain. Its target antigen remains unknown. No base-level quality is on record; no much larger clone is a single base apart. The CDR3, from cysteine to phenylalanine, totals 15 residues. Left in the record is the CDR3 DNA by itself, 45 bases read in frame from the first base. V is trimmed back by 5 bases and J by 2 bases, and the junction contains 5 bases that no gene match accounts for. For CDR1 and CDR2, the germline V gene lists SGHDT and YYEEEE. This sample is drawn from a study of T cell responses to AZD1222 COVID-19 vaccine (dated by TCRdb to the early 2020s). Regarding the complete study: TCR sequencing covered roughly 230 trial participants: 200 to 210 given two doses of AZD1222 and 26 given two doses of MenACWY control vaccine. Enrollment into the trials was organized by age into subgroups of 18-55, 56-69 and 70-plus years, and those subgroups contained roughly 140, 27 and 60 TCR-sequenced participants, respectively. General findings and caveats noted by the study authors: Only five to seven AZD1222 recipients were SARS-CoV-2 seropositive at baseline, limiting conclusions about previously exposed vaccinees. Participants were mostly white British and included more females than males, and it was suggested by the authors that clonal diversity may have been underestimated. No day 14 peak-response samples were available, so repertoires were characterized only after the peak T cell response. In the small 56-69-year group, the increase in depth fell short of significance, most likely because of low power. Reportedly, close to half of the unique spike-specific TCRs recognized epitopes lying outside the regions that are mutated in the B.1.351 and B.1.1.7 variants. Spike-specific TCR breadth and depth rose significantly after two AZD1222 doses compared with day 0 and with MenACWY recipients. Vaccine-associated CD4 TCRs spanned the whole spike protein, with dominant responses in regions 160-218 and 743-854.

The CDR3 regions of human TCRbeta chains were subjected to immunosequencing. The study's own analysis went as follows. Repertoire TCRs were matched against a reference library of SARS-CoV-2-specific TCRs generated with the MIRA antigen-specificity platform. Breadth was defined as the fraction of unique TCRs that were SARS-CoV-2-associated. Depth was defined as the fraction of total T cells that were SARS-CoV-2-associated. Each spike-specific TCR was assigned to its reactive spike region and to a CD4 or CD8 class using the MIRA data. Log10-transformed breadth and depth values were compared by one-way ANOVA with Sidak's multiple comparisons tests. The source is immuneACCESS, and TCRdb retained only in-frame sequences with V and J called. Part of the clones is not carried over; for the studies checked, unresolved V genes explain less than half of this, and the remainder is unexplained. Clone size and the V and J calls come from that table; the DNA yielded D and trimming. The sample profile shows about 75,000 clones; approximately 90% of them were found once. The ten most abundant clones make up 9% to 10% of the sample.

Sample time point, as interpreted from the label and publication: about 28 days (+/-7) after the second vaccine dose. The sample's treatment or condition, from its label and the paper: meningococcal conjugate vaccine given as trial control. Vaccinee samples came from UK trials COV001 and COV002, including a single-blind randomized controlled phase 2/3 trial of AZD1222 (ChAdOx1 nCoV-19) in healthy adults. For TCRbeta chain sequencing, PBMC samples were collected from trial participants at day 0 and at day 28 after the second dose. The chain is encoded by TRBV5-6 joined to TRBJ1-4; 8 of the junction bases match TRBD1. The input for sequencing was peripheral blood, taken 28 days after the second dose of the MenACWY control vaccine. The origin of this receptor is an adult who received the MenACWY meningococcal vaccine as a control. The CDR3 here reads CASRSRDRTNEKLFF. The nucleotides are TGTGCCAGCAGGTCCCGGGACAGGACTAATGAAAAACTGTTTTTT.